The 26 T cell receptor beta chains below all came from one sample that was sequenced in a study of blood T cell repertoires in COVID-19. Sequenced by immunoSEQ multiplex PCR; TCRdb stores in-frame clones only, minus some. The table shows 65,000 to 80,000 clones, with approximately 89% occurring only once. The sequencing sample was made of peripheral blood. The receptors were sampled from a man in his forties or fifties with active COVID-19.

This clone was counted a few times. The genes are TRBV3-1 (or the pseudogene TRBV3-2) and TRBJ2-3; 7 nucleotides align to TRBD1. This CDR3 has 13 amino acids. V lost 2 bases, J lost 9 bases, and 5 bases stayed unmatched. The V gene's germline CDR1 is LGHDT and CDR2 YNNKEL (reference sequence). The CDR3 loop is CASSQNTGETQYF. CDR3 sequence (DNA): TGTGCCAGCAGCCAAAATACAGGGGAAACGCAGTATTTT.

This sequence joins TRBV19 and TRBJ1-1; TRBD1 matches at 12 bases. The CDR3 length is 15 residues. CDR1 is LNHDA, CDR2 SQIVND, per germline (reference sequence). Trimming cost V 3 bases and J 4 bases; bases outside gene matches: 3. The CDR3 DNA is TGTGCCAGTAGTATGGAGGGACAGGGGGCCACTGAAGCTTTCTTT. Translating it yields CASSMEGQGATEAFF.

The chain joins TRBV5-4 to TRBJ2-1; D remains ambiguous. V lost 4 bases to trimming and J lost 10 bases, with 12 bases between them. This CDR3 spans 12 amino acids. Germline CDR1 reads SGHNT; CDR2 reads YYREEE (reference sequence). For the CDR3, the DNA is TGTGCCAGCAGCGGGCCCGGTAGGGAGCAGTTCTTC. This sequence encodes CASSGPGREQFF.

J is TRBJ1-5 and V is TRBV11-3; D may be TRBD1 (5 bases). V gave up 0 bases and J gave up 4 bases, with 13 bases separating them. CDR1 is SGHNT, CDR2 YENEEA, per germline. There are 16 residues in the CDR3. The CDR3 sequence: CASSLEGEVRNQPQHF. In DNA, the CDR3 is TGTGCCAGCAGCTTAGAGGGGGAGGTCCGTAATCAGCCCCAGCATTTT. The full variable domain, completed using reference TRBV11-3 and TRBJ1-5, is EAGVVQSPRYKIIEKKQPVAFWCNPISGHNTLYWYLQNLGQGPELLIRYENEEAVDDSQLPKDRFSAERLKGVDSTLKIQPAELGDSAVYLCASSLEGEVRNQPQHFGDGTRLSIL.

The chain uses TRBV19 and TRBJ1-4; D ambiguous. This CDR3 comprises 15 residues. Between the trimmed V and J ends, which lost 4 bases and 4 bases, there was a span of 13 bases. Per the germline V gene, CDR1 is LNHDA and CDR2 is SQIVND (reference sequence). The CDR3 DNA reads as TGTGCCAGTAGTAAGTCGAATAACTATAATGAAAAACTGTTTTTT. Translation: CASSKSNNYNEKLFF.

The chain uses TRBV30 and TRBJ2-1; D may be TRBD2 (5 bases). CDR3 length: 11 residues. Trimming left V 4 bases short and J 9 bases short, with 10 bases between. Germline loops: CDR1 GTSNPN, CDR2 SVGIG (reference sequence). CDR3 sequence reads: CAWTGISEQFF. The CDR3, as DNA: TGTGCCTGGACGGGAATCTCTGAGCAGTTCTTC. The variable domain in full, completed from reference TRBV30 and TRBJ2-1, reads SQTIHQWPATLVQPVGSPLSLECTVEGTSNPNLYWYRQAAGRGLQLLFYSVGIGQISSEVPQNLSASRPQDRQFILSSKKLLLSDSGFYLCAWTGISEQFFGPGTRLTVL.

The J gene is TRBJ2-1, the V gene TRBV9, with 11 bases matching TRBD2. V was clipped by 3 bases and J by 0 bases; unmatched bases: 8. CDR1 and CDR2 from the germline V gene are SGDLS and YYNGEE. The CDR3 contains 18 residues. The CDR3 DNA sequence: TGTGCCAGCAGCGGTGGGGGGACTAGCGGAGACTCCTACAATGAGCAGTTCTTC. Its translation: CASSGGGTSGDSYNEQFF.

The chain links TRBV14 to TRBJ2-7, with 14 positions matching TRBD2. Germline V gene lookup returns CDR1 SGHDN and CDR2 FVKESK. Trimming cost V 3 bases and J 2 bases; bases outside gene matches: 12. The CDR3 is made up of 19 amino acids. CDR3 in DNA: TGTGCCAGCAGCCAGAACCCATCCCGGGGACTAGCGGGAGCCTACGAGCAGTACTTC. It translates to CASSQNPSRGLAGAYEQYF.

CDR3 DNA: TGTGCCAGCAGCTTGATAGCGGGAGGGTTCTCCTACGAGCAGTACTTC. Translating gives CASSLIAGGFSYEQYF. The chain joins TRBV5-8 to TRBJ2-7, with TRBD2 identical over 11 bases. Germline CDR1 is SGHTS and CDR2 is YDEGEE. Germline trimming cut 1 base from V and 0 bases from J; bases unmatched to any gene: 3. The CDR3 is 16 residues long. Full variable domain (outside the CDR3, taken from reference TRBV5-8 and TRBJ2-7): EAGVTQSPTHLIKTRGQQATLRCSPISGHTSVYWYQQALGLGLQFLLWYDEGEERNRGNFPPRFSGRQFPNYSSELNVNALELEDSALYLCASSLIAGGFSYEQYFGPGTRLTVT.

The chain combines TRBV19 with TRBJ2-1, with TRBD2 matching over 7 bases. The CDR3 runs 14 residues. The V segment lost 6 bases and the J segment 6 bases; nucleotides outside the gene matches: 8. Germline assignment: CDR1 LNHDA and CDR2 SQIVND (reference sequence). DNA for the CDR3: TGTGCCAGTAGCTGGACTAGGGGAGGCAATGAGCAGTTCTTC. It is translated as CASSWTRGGNEQFF.

This chain uses TRBV28 with TRBJ1-1; TRBD1 agrees at 9 bases. This CDR3 is built from 13 residues. The germline V gene has CDR1 MDHEN and CDR2 SYDVKM. V shed 6 bases and J 8 bases; nucleotides not matched to a gene: 7. The CDR3 region is CASRRRDRAEAFF. Here the CDR3 DNA reads TGTGCCAGCAGGCGGCGGGACAGGGCGGAAGCTTTCTTT.

The rearrangement links TRBV27 to TRBJ1-2; the D is unclear. V shed 2 bases and J shed 7 bases, with 14 bases lying between them. Germline values: CDR1 MNHEY, CDR2 SMNVEV (reference sequence). The CDR3 has 14 amino acids. The CDR3 loop is CASSLEVGDPGYTF. CDR3 DNA sequence: TGTGCCAGCAGTTTAGAGGTGGGTGATCCTGGCTACACCTTC.

The chain uses TRBV30 and TRBJ1-1, with 7 bases aligning to TRBD1. CDR3 length equals 13 residues. Per the germline V gene, CDR1 is GTSNPN and CDR2 is SVGIG (reference sequence). J gave up 4 bases and V 8 bases, and 10 bases lay outside the gene matches. CDR3 coding DNA: TGTGCCCTTTTAGGTTCAGGGGGCACTGAAGCTTTCTTT. Protein sequence: CALLGSGGTEAFF.

The chain recombines TRBV19 with TRBJ1-5; 9 positions match TRBD1. CDR3 size: 15 residues. From germline, CDR1 is LNHDA and CDR2 SQIVND (reference sequence). The junction had 2 bases not matched to a gene; V was cut back by 3 bases and J by 2 bases. CDR3 protein: CASSIRTGGNQPQHF. Here the CDR3 DNA reads TGTGCCAGTAGTATTCGGACAGGGGGCAATCAGCCCCAGCATTTT.

V gene TRBV4-3 combines with J gene TRBJ1-4, with a possible D match to TRBD1 (6 bases). The CDR3 length is 18 residues. V was clipped by 4 bases and J by 0 bases, with 18 bases between them. Germline values: CDR1 LGHNA, CDR2 YSLEER. The CDR3 DNA reads as TGCGCCAGCAGCCCTTCGGCGGGGGGCGCGTCAACTAATGAAAAACTGTTTTTT. Protein: CASSPSAGGASTNEKLFF.

This clone was seen just once. The V gene is TRBV27, the J gene TRBJ2-7, with 8 bases that match TRBD2. The CDR3 totals 14 residues. With V trimmed by 8 bases and J by 5 bases, 11 bases remained unmatched. Germline V gives CDR1 MNHEY, CDR2 SMNVEV (reference sequence). Written as DNA, the CDR3 is TGTGCCAGCCGCCCGGGACTAGAATCCCACGAGCAGTACTTC. It encodes CASRPGLESHEQYF.

The chain couples TRBV28 to TRBJ2-7, with D maybe TRBD2 (7 bases). Per germline, CDR1 MDHEN and CDR2 SYDVKM. The ends were cut back, 5 bases at V and 2 bases at J, with 19 bases in the middle. The length of the CDR3 is 16 residues. CDR3 DNA sequence: TGTGCCAGCAGTGACCGAGGGGGGGTCCATACCTACGAGCAGTACTTC. Translation gives CASSDRGGVHTYEQYF. Drawing the rest from reference TRBV28 and TRBJ2-7, the complete variable domain is DVKVTQSSRYLVKRTGEKVFLECVQDMDHENMFWYRQDPGLGLRLIYFSYDVKMKEKGDIPEGYSVSREKKERFSLILESASTNQTSMYLCASSDRGGVHTYEQYFGPGTRLTVT.

In its sample, this clone was seen a few times. This sequence joins TRBV4-2 and TRBJ1-5; possible D gene TRBD1, 5 bases. This CDR3 comprises 15 residues. V was trimmed by 3 bases and J by 5 bases, leaving 14 bases between them. Germline CDR1 LGHNA, CDR2 YNFKEQ. CDR3 in amino acids: CASSHLRQLDQPQHF. The CDR3 nucleotides read TGTGCCAGCAGCCATCTAAGACAGCTAGATCAGCCCCAGCATTTT.

J is TRBJ2-2 and V is TRBV3-1 (or the pseudogene TRBV3-2), with a weak D call TRBD2 (6 bases). Trimming shortened V by 0 bases and J by 1 base, and 27 bases separated the two germline ends. Germline V CDR1 and CDR2: LGHDT, YNNKEL (reference sequence). The CDR3 loop spans 22 amino acids. CDR3 sequence (DNA): TGTGCCAGCAGCCAAGACCCCAAGCGGGTGCTTCCCGGGGGATTGAACACCGGGGAGCTGTTTTTT. Protein product: CASSQDPKRVLPGGLNTGELFF.

As to this clone: The conserved phenylalanine or tryptophan is not found at the CDR3 terminus, so this likely reflects a read error. The limits of the CDR3 on the DNA are not certain, so only TCRdb's listed CDR3 is given. This rearrangement joins TRBV28 to TRBJ1-4; the D call TRBD1 from the table was never checked on the DNA. Including both end residues, the CDR3 is 12 amino acids long. Germline CDR1 and CDR2: MDHEN and SYDVKM. This CDR3 is CASSGAQGAGIL.

This chain joins TRBV7-6 and TRBJ2-5; D is perhaps TRBD2 (6 bases). The CDR3 extends over 15 amino acids. Trimming cost V 5 bases and J 0 bases, with 13 bases left between them. Per germline, CDR1 SGHVS and CDR2 FNYEAQ. CDR3 bases: TGTGCCAGCAGCCCATGGGAGCGGGACCAAGAGACCCAGTACTTC. Encoded protein: CASSPWERDQETQYF.

The J gene is TRBJ1-2, the V gene TRBV6-5; D remains ambiguous. The V end was cut by 6 bases, the J end by 0 bases, with 14 bases between. There are 15 residues in the CDR3. CDR1 and CDR2 from the germline V gene are MNHEY and SVGAGI. The CDR3 nucleotides are TGTGCCAGCAGGGGAGAGGCACGATCTAACTATGGCTACACCTTC. Translating gives CASRGEARSNYGYTF.

The J gene is TRBJ2-7, the V gene TRBV3-1 (or the pseudogene TRBV3-2), with D hard to call. Germline V gene lookup returns CDR1 LGHDT and CDR2 YNNKEL (reference sequence). This CDR3 spans 14 amino acids. Trimming cost V 0 bases and J 2 bases, with 8 bases left between them. The CDR3 region is CASSQDWAAYEQYF. For the CDR3, the DNA is TGTGCCAGCAGCCAAGATTGGGCAGCCTACGAGCAGTACTTC.

V usage is TRBV28 and J usage is TRBJ1-6, with D possibly being TRBD1 (5 bases). Trimming pared 2 bases from V and 7 bases from J, leaving 15 bases between. Germline CDR1 MDHEN, CDR2 SYDVKM. This CDR3 region has 16 residues. CDR3 sequence: CASSLGRGVRNSPLHF. As DNA, the CDR3 is TGTGCCAGCAGTTTAGGGAGGGGCGTAAGAAATTCACCCCTCCACTTT.

J is TRBJ2-1 and V is TRBV30, with 11 positions matching TRBD2. V lost 5 bases, J lost 10 bases, and 7 bases stayed unmatched. There are 13 residues in the CDR3. Looked up from germline, CDR1 is GTSNPN and CDR2 is SVGIG (reference sequence). CDR3 loop: CAWFSGRAKEQFF. Here the CDR3 DNA reads TGTGCCTGGTTTAGCGGGAGGGCAAAAGAGCAGTTCTTC.

The chain links TRBV4-1 to TRBJ2-1; D not resolved. The CDR3 consists of 14 residues. The germline V and J ends were trimmed by 7 bases and 0 bases, with 10 bases remaining between them. Looked up from germline, CDR1 is MGHRA and CDR2 is YSYEKL. CDR3 in amino acids: CASNPPGSYNEQFF. CDR3 nucleotide sequence: TGCGCCAGCAATCCTCCGGGCTCCTACAATGAGCAGTTCTTC.